This TCR beta chain was recovered during a study of T cells in Graves' hyperthyroidism and ophthalmopathy. General study findings and limits: Most clonotypes that expanded in the thyroid above 0.001 also showed up in blood.

The germline gives CDR1 SGDLS, CDR2 YYNGEE. The CDR3 spans 17 residues. This clonotype has a handful of counts. Its specificity is not known. At one boundary the junction diverges from the germline segment, which might be a read error. The source material, RNA transcripts, was used to amplify TCR beta CDR3 regions. The HTBI primer set served for first-round RT-PCR of the TCR CDR3. One entry per CDR3 protein results from TCRdb running MiXCR on the multiplex PCR reads. The data hold fewer than 400,000 distinct CDR3 sequences, with roughly 14% observed a single time. This receptor was obtained from a woman between 18 and 29 years old with Graves' hyperthyroidism that later progressed to Graves' ophthalmopathy. Sequencing was performed on blood. J is TRBJ1-4 and V is TRBV9; D gene ambiguous. CDR3 sequence: CANSVVARGKRGEKLFF. CDR3 DNA sequence: TGTGCCAACAGCGTAGTAGCTCGAGGAAAGAGAGGTGAAAAGCTGTTTTTT.